This T cell receptor beta chain comes out of a study of cytomegalovirus exposure and HLA in healthy donors. Study overall: From donors who were HLA-typed, an early data release held 80 million to 85 million unique TCRs. For the approximately 360 genotyped donors, about 81% fell within the Caucasian-associated ancestry cluster.

The CDR3 is 12 residues long. Germline assignment: CDR1 MNHEY and CDR2 SVGAGI. Trimming removed 5 bases at V and 6 bases at J, with 10 bases between. About this clone itself: The antigen remains unidentified.

With 60 Vbeta and 13 Jbeta primers, the PCR was carried out. Produced via immunoSEQ multiplex PCR; TCRdb's table is partial and in-frame only. The data contain over 45,000 clones, roughly 80% of them singletons. Notes on the study in general: Another analysis was done later, and it associated fewer than 20,000 TCR beta sequences with HLA alleles at 0.05 false discovery rate.

Sequenced sample: PBMCs. The source of this sequence is a man aged 25 to 45 in good health and CMV-seronegative. This chain uses TRBV6-5 with TRBJ1-2, with D uncertain. The CDR3 DNA follows: TGTGCCAGCAGTCCCGGGATCGATGGCTACACCTTC. This codes for CASSPGIDGYTF.